The 13 T cell receptor beta chains presented below share a single source sample, sequenced in a study of cytomegalovirus exposure and HLA in healthy donors. Profiled with immunoSEQ multiplex PCR; TCRdb holds only in-frame clones, not every one. Of tens of thousands of clones listed, roughly 92% are singletons. Sequencing was carried out using PBMCs. These receptors were taken from a woman aged 25 to 45 in good health and CMV-seropositive.

This sequence joins TRBV7-9 and TRBJ2-3; 13 nucleotides align to TRBD2. After removal of 6 bases from V and 1 base from J, the junction contained 13 bases not matched to a gene. This CDR3 is built from 19 residues. CDR1 SEHNR and CDR2 FQNEAQ come from the germline V gene (reference sequence). CDR3 sequence: CASRLAGGPRGRGTDTQYF. The CDR3 coding sequence is TGTGCCAGCAGACTAGCGGGAGGGCCGAGGGGCAGGGGCACAGATACGCAGTATTTT.

The chain joins TRBV30 to TRBJ2-1; 9 nucleotides agree with TRBD1. The CDR3 has 16 amino acids. V lost 2 bases to trimming and J lost 6 bases; unmatched junction nucleotides: 11. Germline CDR1 reads GTSNPN; CDR2 reads SVGIG (reference sequence). DNA for the CDR3: TGTGCCTGGAGTCCTCCGGGACAGGGTAGCGTCAATGAGCAGTTCTTC. Protein sequence: CAWSPPGQGSVNEQFF.

This rearrangement joins TRBV5-4 to TRBJ1-1; 8 bases map to TRBD1. Germline V gives CDR1 SGHNT, CDR2 YYREEE (reference sequence). The CDR3 sequence is 13 residues long. J gave up 6 bases and V 2 bases, and 3 bases lay outside the gene matches. The CDR3 DNA reads TGTGCCAGCAGCTTCCCGGACAGGGCTGAAGCTTTCTTT. Its translation is CASSFPDRAEAFF. The complete variable domain, with remaining parts taken from reference TRBV5-4 and TRBJ1-1, reads ETGVTQSPTHLIKTRGQQVTLRCSSQSGHNTVSWYQQALGQGPQFIFQYYREEENGRGNFPPRFSGLQFPNYSSELNVNALELDDSALYLCASSFPDRAEAFFGQGTRLTVV.

The genes are TRBV19 and TRBJ1-4; TRBD1 is a possible D gene (6 bases). Germline CDR1 reads LNHDA; CDR2 reads SQIVND (reference sequence). V lost 6 bases and J lost 0, with 14 bases in between. CDR3 size: 16 residues. CDR3 in DNA: TGTGCCAGTAGCCTGACAGGACTAGCAACTAATGAAAAACTGTTTTTT. It codes for CASSLTGLATNEKLFF.

This sequence joins TRBV29-1 and TRBJ1-1, with a possible D match to TRBD1 (6 bases). CDR1 and CDR2 from the germline V gene are SQVTM and ANQGSEA. The CDR3 is made up of 14 amino acids. V shed 4 bases and J shed 1 base, with 13 bases lying between them. The CDR3 bases are TGCAGCGTTGGGTTCAGGGGCACGAACACTGAAGCTTTCTTT. Protein sequence: CSVGFRGTNTEAFF. The whole variable domain, remainder taken from reference TRBV29-1 and TRBJ1-1, is SAVISQKPSRDICQRGTSLTIQCQVDSQVTMMFWYRQQPGQSLTLIATANQGSEATYESGFVIDKFPISRPNLTFSTLTVSNMSPEDSSIYLCSVGFRGTNTEAFFGQGTRLTVV.

CDR3 protein: CAWSARSNPRKLFF. The CDR3 DNA reads TGTGCCTGGAGTGCGAGGTCCAACCCCAGAAAACTGTTTTTT. The chain uses TRBV30 and TRBJ1-4, with D unresolved. This CDR3 comprises 14 residues. V lost 1 base, J lost 10 bases, and 16 bases lay in between. Germline-derived CDR1 and CDR2 are GTSNPN and SVGIG (reference sequence).

The rearrangement uses TRBV6-5 and TRBJ2-3; D is perhaps TRBD1 (6 bases). The CDR3 covers 15 residues. V was cut by 9 bases and J by 1 base, with 17 bases left in between. The V gene's germline CDR1 is MNHEY and CDR2 SVGAGI. The CDR3 spells CASQRAGDRTDTQYF. The CDR3 DNA is TGTGCCAGTCAAAGAGCAGGGGACCGCACAGATACGCAGTATTTT.

V gene TRBV5-1 combines with J gene TRBJ1-1; unclear D gene. The CDR3 is 14 amino acids. Trimming shortened V by 2 bases and J by 3 bases, and 11 bases separated the two germline ends. From germline, CDR1 is SGHRS and CDR2 YFSETQ. The CDR3 bases are TGCGCCAGCAGCTTAAACGCTGCGGACACTGAAGCTTTCTTT. Amino acids: CASSLNAADTEAFF.

This clone was seen once. This chain uses TRBV30 with TRBJ1-1; D is possibly TRBD1 (5 bases). Trimming took 2 bases from V and 0 from J, leaving 13 bases between them. The CDR3 covers 15 residues. Germline lookup yields CDR1 GTSNPN and CDR2 SVGIG (reference sequence). The CDR3 DNA sequence: TGTGCCTGGAGTTTAGCGGGACTCGTGAACACTGAAGCTTTCTTT. This codes for CAWSLAGLVNTEAFF.

The CDR3 reads CASSSMDRGTQYF. For the CDR3, the DNA is TGTGCCAGCAGCTCGATGGACCGGGGGACCCAGTACTTC. The chain employs TRBV7-9 and TRBJ2-5; weak D call: TRBD2 (5 bases). Germline-derived CDR1 and CDR2 are SEHNR and FQNEAQ (reference sequence). The CDR3 runs to 13 residues. V was clipped by 4 bases and J by 7 bases, with 13 bases between them.

J is TRBJ2-5 and V is TRBV6-6, with 8 positions matching TRBD2. Germline-derived CDR1 and CDR2 are MNHNY and SVGAGI (reference sequence). Losses at the gene ends were 4 bases for V and 3 bases for J; bases not matched to a gene: 4. CDR3 length: 14 residues. The CDR3 sequence: CASSFSGKKETQYF. The CDR3 DNA reads TGTGCCAGCAGTTTTAGCGGGAAGAAAGAGACCCAGTACTTC.

The genes are TRBV9 and TRBJ2-2; TRBD1 aligns across 8 bases. With 0 bases clipped from V and 1 base from J, the junction kept 14 bases outside the gene matches. Germline V gene sequence: CDR1 SGDLS, CDR2 YYNGEE. The CDR3 runs 20 residues. The CDR3 nucleotides are TGTGCCAGCAGCGTAGGTCCCCAGGACAGGGTGGGTAAGAACACCGGGGAGCTGTTTTTT. Translated: CASSVGPQDRVGKNTGELFF.

The J gene is TRBJ2-7, the V gene TRBV28; possibly TRBD1 for D (6 bases). The V and J ends lost 6 bases and 7 bases respectively, with 28 bases between them. This CDR3 is built from 17 residues. Germline CDR1 is MDHEN and CDR2 is SYDVKM. CDR3 residues: CASSLGTGLGARREQYF. The CDR3 DNA is TGTGCCAGCAGCCTCGGAACAGGTTTGGGGGCGAGGCGAGAGCAGTACTTC.